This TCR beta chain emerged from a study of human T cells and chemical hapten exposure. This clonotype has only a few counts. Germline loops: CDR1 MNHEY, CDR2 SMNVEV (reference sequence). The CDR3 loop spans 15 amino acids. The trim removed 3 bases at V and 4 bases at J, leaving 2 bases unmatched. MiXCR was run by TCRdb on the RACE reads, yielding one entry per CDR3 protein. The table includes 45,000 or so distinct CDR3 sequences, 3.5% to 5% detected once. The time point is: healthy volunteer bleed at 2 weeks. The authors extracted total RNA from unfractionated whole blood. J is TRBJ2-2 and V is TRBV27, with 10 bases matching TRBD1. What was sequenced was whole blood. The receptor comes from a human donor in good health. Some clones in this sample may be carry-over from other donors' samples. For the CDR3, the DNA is TGTGCCAGCAGTTTTAGGACAGGGGGCACCGGGGAGCTGTTTTTT. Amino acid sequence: CASSFRTGGTGELFF.